Following are 18 T cell receptor beta chains from one sample sequenced in a study of shared clonotypes between healthy human individuals. Naive CD8 cells lacked CD45RO and underwent positive selection for CCR7, leaving out terminally differentiated effector memory CD45RA+ cells. TCRdb keeps only in-frame clones here, not all; method: immunoSEQ multiplex PCR. The table has hundreds of thousands of clones, about 96% seen once. Sequencing input: naive CD8+ T cells sorted from blood. The receptor source for this set is a woman in her thirties in good health.

The CDR3 sequence is CASSLLAGSNQPQHF. The CDR3 DNA follows: TGTGCCAGCAGTTTATTAGCAGGGAGCAATCAGCCCCAGCATTTT. This chain joins TRBV28 and TRBJ1-5; perhaps TRBD1 as D (5 bases). Trimming shortened V by 1 base and J by 1 base, and 8 bases separated the two germline ends. Germline V gives CDR1 MDHEN, CDR2 SYDVKM. The CDR3 length is 15 residues.

The chain is built from TRBV4-1 and TRBJ1-5; D gene uncertain. V lost 3 bases to trimming and J lost 5 bases, with 20 bases between them. Germline assignment: CDR1 MGHRA and CDR2 YSYEKL. There are 17 residues in the CDR3. The CDR3 coding sequence is TGCGCCAGCAGCCAGATTCTAACTTCCTTCGGGCATCAGCCCCAGCATTTT. Residues: CASSQILTSFGHQPQHF.

This chain connects TRBV6-6 to TRBJ1-4; D unclear. CDR1 is MNHNY and CDR2 is SVGAGI in the germline V gene (reference sequence). The germline V and J ends were trimmed by 3 bases and 4 bases, with 9 bases remaining between them. CDR3 size: 14 residues. The DNA of the CDR3 is TGTGCCAGCAGTTATGGCTTATTTAATGAAAAACTGTTTTTT. It is translated as CASSYGLFNEKLFF.

The chain is built from TRBV7-9 and TRBJ2-2, with D uncertain. The germline V and J ends were trimmed by 0 bases and 1 base, with 6 bases remaining between them. CDR1 is SEHNR, CDR2 FQNEAQ, per germline (reference sequence). This CDR3 contains 15 residues. This CDR3 is CASSLAIRNTGELFF. In DNA, the CDR3 is TGTGCCAGCAGCTTAGCAATAAGGAACACCGGGGAGCTGTTTTTT.

This sequence joins TRBV15 and TRBJ2-5; TRBD2 aligns across 10 bases. The V gene's germline CDR1 is LNHNV and CDR2 YYDKDF (reference sequence). Trimming at V came to 0 bases and at J to 5 bases, leaving 3 bases not matched to a gene. The CDR3 is 15 residues long. The CDR3 sequence: CATSRDGTSVETQYF. The CDR3 DNA is TGTGCCACCAGCAGAGACGGGACTAGCGTGGAGACCCAGTACTTC.

Comment on this clone: In the same sample, other DNA sequences code for this CDR3. The chain couples TRBV7-9 to TRBJ2-7, with 7 bases matching TRBD1. With V trimmed by 3 bases and J by 1 base, 3 bases remained unmatched. The CDR3 extends over 14 amino acids. The germline CDR1 and CDR2 sequences are SEHNR and FQNEAQ (reference sequence). The CDR3 loop is CASSLRDRSYEQYF. The CDR3 nucleotides are TGTGCCAGCAGCTTGAGGGACAGATCCTACGAGCAGTACTTC.

This rearrangement joins TRBV10-3 to TRBJ2-2; no reliable D call. This CDR3 is 16 amino acids long. The germline gives CDR1 ENHRY, CDR2 SYGVKD. The V and J ends lost 7 bases and 6 bases respectively, with 21 bases between them. The CDR3 sequence is CAIMATRTSASGELFF. CDR3 coding DNA: TGTGCCATCATGGCCACGAGAACCAGTGCCTCCGGGGAGCTGTTTTTT.

The V gene is TRBV5-6, the J gene TRBJ1-1; TRBD1 might be the D (5 bases). Germline assignment: CDR1 SGHDT and CDR2 YYEEEE. V lost 1 base and J 2 bases, leaving 15 bases between the germline ends. The CDR3 spans 16 residues. The CDR3 region is CASSLRPGSVNTEAFF. The CDR3 DNA is TGTGCCAGCAGCTTGAGGCCAGGGAGTGTAAACACTGAAGCTTTCTTT.

The gene calls are TRBV11-2 and TRBJ2-7; D ambiguous. V lost 1 base, J lost 5 bases, and 6 bases lay in between. Germline CDR1 is SGHAT and CDR2 is FQNNGV. This CDR3 has 12 amino acids. CDR3 bases: TGTGCCAGCAGCTTAGGCCCCGACGAGCAGTACTTC. Translation: CASSLGPDEQYF.

This clone came up once. J is TRBJ2-3 and V is TRBV28; the match to TRBD1 covers 9 bases. This CDR3 has 16 amino acids. Germline trimming cut 6 bases from V and 2 bases from J; bases unmatched to any gene: 9. CDR1 and CDR2 from the germline V gene are MDHEN and SYDVKM. The CDR3 nucleotides are TGTGCCAGCAGCCCCGAGACAGGGGGTGACACAGATACGCAGTATTTT. It is translated as CASSPETGGDTDTQYF.

V gene TRBV5-5 combines with J gene TRBJ2-2; tentatively, D is TRBD1 (6 bases). The CDR3 length is 15 residues. Germline CDR1 reads SGHKS; CDR2 reads YYEKEE (reference sequence). V lost 4 bases, J lost 1 base, and 11 bases lay in between. CDR3 region: CASSPGTLNTGELFF. The DNA of the CDR3 is TGTGCCAGCAGCCCGGGGACACTGAACACCGGGGAGCTGTTTTTT.

The chain combines TRBV2 with TRBJ2-7; no definite D call. This CDR3 comprises 13 residues. Trimming stripped 1 base from V and 4 bases from J, with 8 bases between. Germline CDR1 is SNHLY and CDR2 is FYNNEI. CDR3 amino acids: CASSEGVGYEQYF. As DNA, the CDR3 is TGTGCCAGCAGTGAAGGGGTCGGGTACGAGCAGTACTTC. Full variable domain (missing parts from reference TRBV2 and TRBJ2-7): EPEVTQTPSHQVTQMGQEVILRCVPISNHLYFYWYRQILGQKVEFLVSFYNNEISEKSEIFDDQFSVERPDGSNFTLKIRSTKLEDSAMYFCASSEGVGYEQYFGPGTRLTVT.

Comment on this clone: A read error may produce the germline difference seen at one junction end. The V call is TRBV19, the J call TRBJ2-5; 9 nucleotides match TRBD2. The CDR3 totals 14 residues. Germline V gene sequence: CDR1 LNHDA, CDR2 SQIVND (reference sequence). CDR3 sequence: CASSSGVAGEAQYF. CDR3 coding DNA: TGTGCCAGTAGTTCGGGGGTAGCGGGAGAGGCCCAGTACTTC.

V gene TRBV9 combines with J gene TRBJ1-2; D call uncertain. From germline, CDR1 is SGDLS and CDR2 YYNGEE. CDR3 length equals 16 residues. V was cut by 4 bases and J by 2 bases, with 18 bases left in between. In DNA form, the CDR3 reads TGTGCCAGCAGCCCTCGACCTATAGGACCGAACTATGGCTACACCTTC. It encodes CASSPRPIGPNYGYTF.

This chain joins TRBV7-9 and TRBJ2-7; 8 nucleotides align to TRBD1. The trim removed 5 bases at V and 5 bases at J, leaving 8 bases unmatched. Per the germline V gene, CDR1 is SEHNR and CDR2 is FQNEAQ (reference sequence). The CDR3 loop spans 14 amino acids. CDR3 loop: CASSPRDRFHEQYF. CDR3 in DNA: TGTGCCAGCAGCCCCCGGGACAGGTTTCACGAGCAGTACTTC. Filled out from reference TRBV7-9 and TRBJ2-7, the complete variable domain reads DTGVSQNPRHKITKRGQNVTFRCDPISEHNRLYWYRQTLGQGPEFLTYFQNEAQLEKSRLLSDRFSAERPKGSFSTLEIQRTEQGDSAMYLCASSPRDRFHEQYFGPGTRLTVT.

The V and J genes are TRBV11-1 and TRBJ1-1; D is uncertain. Germline CDR1 and CDR2: SGHAT and FQDESV (reference sequence). This CDR3 comprises 15 residues. V shed 3 bases and J shed 1 base, with 12 bases lying between them. The DNA for the CDR3 is TGTGCCAGCAGCTTCCGCCACGGGAGGAACACTGAAGCTTTCTTT. This sequence encodes CASSFRHGRNTEAFF. The complete variable domain, with remaining parts taken from reference TRBV11-1 and TRBJ1-1, reads EAEVAQSPRYKITEKSQAVAFWCDPISGHATLYWYRQILGQGPELLVQFQDESVVDDSQLPKDRFSAERLKGVDSTLKIQPAELGDSAMYLCASSFRHGRNTEAFFGQGTRLTVV.

The chain couples TRBV5-1 to TRBJ1-5; no reliable D call. V shed 3 bases and J shed 4 bases, with 5 bases lying between them. CDR1 and CDR2 (germline): SGHRS, YFSETQ. The CDR3 consists of 12 residues. The CDR3, as DNA: TGCGCCAGCAGCTGGAAAAATCAGCCCCAGCATTTT. It codes for CASSWKNQPQHF.

The J gene is TRBJ2-3, the V gene TRBV12-1. TRBV12-1 is a pseudogene locus. The CDR3 runs 11 residues. This CDR3 is CASSFADTQYF. The CDR3 bases are TGTGCCAGCAGCTTTGCAGATACGCAGTATTTT.